The clone carrying this TCR beta chain was observed once. This CDR3 is also generated by other DNA sequences in the sample. These data originate in a study of blood T cell repertoires in COVID-19. Study background: Acute and convalescent COVID-19 specimens originated in the United States, Italy and Spain.

Some clones are missing from TCRdb's copy, which holds only in-frame ones; the method was immunoSEQ multiplex PCR. There are around 300,000 clones in the sample; around nine tenths occur only once, and under 3% lies in the top ten. Germline assignment: CDR1 SGHRS and CDR2 YFSETQ. This CDR3 is built from 14 residues. Trimming took 0 bases from V and 0 from J, leaving 4 bases between them. Specimen: PBMCs or T cells enriched from blood (not recorded which). The chain has TRBV5-1 and TRBJ2-4; D gene unclear. The clonotype originates from a woman between 18 and 29 years old who had recovered from COVID-19. This chain's CDR3 is CASSLDSAKNIQYF. The CDR3 DNA reads TGCGCCAGCAGCTTGGACTCAGCCAAAAACATTCAGTACTTC.